This T cell receptor (beta chain) was captured by sequencing in a study of OX40 agonist ivuxolimab in advanced cancers. Looking at the study overall: The patients received ivuxolimab by intravenous route every 2 weeks at 0.01 to 10 mg/kg. Partial responses were achieved by three patients, of whom one had hepatocellular carcinoma and two had cutaneous melanoma. The study, taken as a whole, reports: Low levels of normalized T-cell clonal expansion also appeared in some nonresponders. By week 6 at 0.1 to 3.0 mg/kg, blood CD4+ and CD8+ T cells had expanded clonally.

Comment on this clone: Its antigen is undetermined.

Repertoires were generated with immunoSEQ multiplex PCR, while TCRdb's copy carries only in-frame clones and drops some. The sample lists under 20,000 clones; about 80% were seen once. This CDR3 spans 18 amino acids. This receptor was identified in an adult with an advanced solid tumor such as melanoma, head and neck, liver or kidney cancer. The chain combines TRBV21-1 with TRBJ2-1; the D segment call TRBD2 is taken from the table without a DNA check. TRBV21-1 is noted as a pseudogene. The material sequenced was CD4+ or CD8+ T cells sorted from blood, taken in a trial of the OX40 agonist ivuxolimab. The CDR3 protein is CASSKDRAGLSSYNEQFF. The CDR3, as DNA: TGTGCCAGCAGCAAAGACCGAGCGGGGCTAAGCTCCTACAATGAGCAGTTCTTC.